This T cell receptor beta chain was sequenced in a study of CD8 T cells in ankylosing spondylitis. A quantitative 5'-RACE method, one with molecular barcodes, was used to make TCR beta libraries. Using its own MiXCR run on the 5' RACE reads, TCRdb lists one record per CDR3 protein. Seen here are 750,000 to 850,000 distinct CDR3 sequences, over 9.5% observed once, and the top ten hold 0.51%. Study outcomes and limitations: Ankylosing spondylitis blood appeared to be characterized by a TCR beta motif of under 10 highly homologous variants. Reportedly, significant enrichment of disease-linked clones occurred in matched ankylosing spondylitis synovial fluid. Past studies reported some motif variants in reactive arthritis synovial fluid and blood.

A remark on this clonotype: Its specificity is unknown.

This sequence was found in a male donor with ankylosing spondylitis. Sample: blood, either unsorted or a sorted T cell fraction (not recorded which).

The CDR3 DNA sequence: TGCGCCAGCAGCCAAGATCCGGTTAATCAGCCCCAGCATTTT. Protein: CASSQDPVNQPQHF. The chain couples TRBV4-3 to TRBJ1-5; D gene unclear. The CDR3 is 14 amino acids. Germline lookup yields CDR1 LGHNA and CDR2 YSLEER. Deletions cut 0 bases from V and 4 bases from J, with 7 bases between.